The entry below gives a single T cell receptor (beta chain) sequence along with its context. The time point is: newly diagnosed GD, antithyroid drugs for less than 3 months. There was RNA extracted from PBMCs, and the TCR library was made from it. The data were taken from a study of regulatory T cells in long-lasting Graves disease. The CDR3 is made up of 21 amino acids. Germline-derived CDR1 and CDR2 are SEHNR and FQNEAQ (reference sequence). After removal of 4 bases from V and 4 bases from J, the junction contained 27 bases not matched to a gene. For TCR beta, libraries came from iRepertoire HTBI primers and Arm-PCR of CDR3 regions. TCRdb analysed the multiplex PCR reads with MiXCR anew, one entry per CDR3 protein. The sample lists hundreds of thousands of distinct CDR3 sequences, approximately 12% occurring once. Another study also made use of these data, one on T cells in Graves' hyperthyroidism and ophthalmopathy. This second report adds: Most clonotypes that expanded in the thyroid above 0.001 also showed up in blood.

The genes are TRBV7-9 and TRBJ2-7, with 8 bases fitting TRBD2. The sequences come from peripheral blood mononuclear cells (PBMCs), collected at new diagnosis, from a patient treated with antithyroid drugs. This clonotype originated in a woman in her 30s with Graves disease. The CDR3 is CASSSKDPKGQRREVPYEQYF. DNA of the CDR3: TGTGCCAGCAGCTCAAAAGACCCGAAGGGACAACGGCGGGAGGTCCCTTACGAGCAGTACTTC.